The text below deals with one T cell receptor (beta chain). V was clipped by 4 bases and J by 8 bases, with 11 bases between them. Germline loops: CDR1 MNHEY, CDR2 SVGEGT. The CDR3 runs 12 residues. These data are taken from a study of blood T cell repertoires in COVID-19. Whole-study context: The analysed material was cDNA or gDNA that came from T cells, B-cell-depleted T cells, or PBMCs.

The assay was immunoSEQ multiplex PCR, and TCRdb's table has in-frame clones only and misses some. Of roughly 230,000 clones in the sample, over 75% were seen once. The sequencing sample was made of peripheral blood. This rearrangement joins TRBV6-2 or TRBV6-3 to TRBJ1-2; D is unclear. This sequence originates from a man in his fifties or sixties with COVID-19, enrolled during active disease. CDR3 coding DNA: TGTGCCAGCAGTTTTCCGATTCGGGGCTACACCTTC. It translates to CASSFPIRGYTF.